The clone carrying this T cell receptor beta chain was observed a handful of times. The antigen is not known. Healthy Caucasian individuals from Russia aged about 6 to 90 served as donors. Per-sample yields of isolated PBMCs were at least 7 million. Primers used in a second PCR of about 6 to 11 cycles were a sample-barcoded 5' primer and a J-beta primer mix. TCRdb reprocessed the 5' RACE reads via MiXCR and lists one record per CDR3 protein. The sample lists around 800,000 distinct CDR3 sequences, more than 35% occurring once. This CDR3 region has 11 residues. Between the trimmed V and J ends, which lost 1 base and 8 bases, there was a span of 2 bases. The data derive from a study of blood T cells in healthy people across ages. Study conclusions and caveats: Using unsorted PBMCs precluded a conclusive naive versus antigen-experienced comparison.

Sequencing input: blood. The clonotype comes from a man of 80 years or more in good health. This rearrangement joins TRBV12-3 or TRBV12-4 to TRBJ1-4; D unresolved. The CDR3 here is CASSLEEKLFF. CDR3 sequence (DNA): TGTGCCAGCAGTTTAGAAGAAAAACTGTTTTTT.